This T cell receptor beta chain was found in a study of T cells in Graves' hyperthyroidism and ophthalmopathy (dated by TCRdb to between 2017 and 2020). Background for the entire study: Peripheral blood samples were taken at the time of initial diagnosis, prior to any treatment. A discovery cohort of roughly 100 patients, about 40 with Graves' ophthalmopathy and approximately 60 with stable Graves' hyperthyroidism, was used to find distinguishing TCR V-J signatures. An independent validation cohort of about 19 hyperthyroidism patients and about 16 patients who later progressed to ophthalmopathy tested prospective prediction of ophthalmopathy. The 95 to 100 discovery patients were divided at random into training and test sets in a 7:3 ratio. Thyroid tissue and blood T-cell repertoires from about six Graves' hyperthyroidism patients were also compared in the study. Once sampling was done, hyperthyroidism patients were given methimazole at a starting dose of 30 mg daily, whereas ophthalmopathy patients were given high-dose intravenous methylprednisolone. The paper describes TCR Vbeta CDR3 sequencing of roughly 130 peripheral blood samples, made up of roughly 40 ophthalmopathy patients, roughly 72 hyperthyroidism patients and 17 progressor patients. General conclusions and limits of the study: During validation, the model predicted progression to ophthalmopathy a median of around six months ahead of onset, with roughly 65% sensitivity and 72.22% specificity. Most expanded thyroid clonotypes (frequency above 0.001) were also detected in blood, suggesting blood repertoires may reflect thyroid immune responses. No statistical method was used to set the sample size in advance, and investigators knew the group allocation. A model built on a 13 V-J signature distinguished ophthalmopathy from stable hyperthyroidism, reaching 85% to 90% sensitivity and 81% to 83% specificity in cross-validation and 80%/75% in testing.

Note on this clonotype: The antigen it recognizes is unknown. No much larger clone exists at a distance of one base, and base qualities are not known.

Amplification of TCR beta CDR3 regions was carried out from RNA transcripts. A first-round RT-PCR of the TCR CDR3 used the HTBI primer set with the Qiagen OneStep RT-PCR kit. Libraries were constructed in a second round of multiplex PCR, after which size selection and purification were performed. Paired-end sequencing of the libraries was performed with 100 bp reads on an Illumina HiSeq2000. For the original study's pipeline: SOAPnuke was used to process the raw data, throwing out any read that contained adapters or uncalled bases, had a mean Phred below 15, or lacked an exact constant-primer or identifier match. COPE v1.2.5 was used to merge the high-quality paired reads, and each unique nucleotide sequence was defined as a clonotype. MiTCR v1.1 was used to align the clonotypes against IMGT TRBV, TRBD and TRBJ reference segments. Analysis was restricted to V-J combinations with a frequency above 0.0001, which covered roughly 99% of repertoires. A TCS score was defined as the ratio of F50 (clonal expansion) to E x V (chaos), with BLOSUM62-based TCRdist applied between CDR3 peptides within each V-J. Welch's t-statistics and random forest reduced fewer than 550 V-J features to 13, which were used in a naive Bayes classifier (R e1071). TCRdb cleaned the public reads at Q25 with fastp, built clones with MiXCR and kept in-frame beta chains. Duplicate CDR3 protein sequences are folded into a single record with the most common DNA and genes. The V and J calls reflect TCRdb's pipeline rather than the authors' work. Across this sample there are some 600,000 distinct CDR3 sequences, with approximately 13% seen only once. The ten most abundant clones make up more than 4.5% of the sample.

The CDR3 goes from the cysteine to the phenylalanine over 13 residues. Solely the CDR3 DNA is kept, with 39 bases framed from the first base. After removal of 5 bases from V and 8 bases from J, the junction retains 6 bases not matched to a gene. The germline V gene (reference sequence) supplies CDR1 LNHDA and CDR2 SQIVND. Hyperthyroidism patients were newly diagnosed, had a disease duration of under 2 months, and were aged 18 to 65 years. The study excluded patients with uncontrolled infections, other autoimmune diseases, pregnancy or lactation. Clinical symptoms, serum thyroxine and TRAb, thyroid ultrasound, and orbital computed tomography formed the basis for the diagnoses. Blood from progressor patients was drawn when they were first diagnosed with hyperthyroidism, before any ophthalmopathy symptoms appeared. Ficoll-Paque density gradient centrifugation was used to isolate PBMCs from about 9 ml of fresh peripheral blood. Progressor patients were defined as those initially diagnosed with Graves' hyperthyroidism in whom ophthalmopathy developed during follow-up. Total RNA was extracted with Trizol reagent, and quality was checked on an Agilent 2100 Bioanalyzer.

Sequenced sample: blood. This chain joins TRBV19 to TRBJ1-5; TRBD1 matches 7 bases in the middle. The TCR originated in a woman in her 30s with Graves' hyperthyroidism that later progressed to Graves' ophthalmopathy. The CDR3 is CASSLQGPKPQHF. The sequence in DNA is TGTGCCAGTAGTTTACAGGGGCCAAAGCCCCAGCATTTT.